This TCR beta chain was sequenced in a study of shared clonotypes between healthy human individuals. The CDR3 is made up of 11 amino acids. The V gene's germline CDR1 is ENHRY and CDR2 SYGVKD. V lost 8 bases, J lost 8 bases, and 13 bases lay in between. This clone was seen just once. The naive CD8 subset, CD45RO-negative cells positively selected for CCR7, excluded terminally differentiated effector memory CD45RA+ cells. This table comes from immunoSEQ multiplex PCR, and its TCRdb copy is limited to in-frame clones, with some not included. The sample includes around 600,000 clones, 98% seen only once; the top ten take 0.3%.

This TCR came from a man aged 25-45 years in good health. Sequencing input: naive CD8+ T cells sorted from blood. The rearrangement uses TRBV10-3 and TRBJ2-7; TRBD2 might be the D (5 bases). The DNA of the CDR3 is TGTGCCATCGGCGAGGGTAGAAAGCAGTACTTC. This codes for CAIGEGRKQYF.